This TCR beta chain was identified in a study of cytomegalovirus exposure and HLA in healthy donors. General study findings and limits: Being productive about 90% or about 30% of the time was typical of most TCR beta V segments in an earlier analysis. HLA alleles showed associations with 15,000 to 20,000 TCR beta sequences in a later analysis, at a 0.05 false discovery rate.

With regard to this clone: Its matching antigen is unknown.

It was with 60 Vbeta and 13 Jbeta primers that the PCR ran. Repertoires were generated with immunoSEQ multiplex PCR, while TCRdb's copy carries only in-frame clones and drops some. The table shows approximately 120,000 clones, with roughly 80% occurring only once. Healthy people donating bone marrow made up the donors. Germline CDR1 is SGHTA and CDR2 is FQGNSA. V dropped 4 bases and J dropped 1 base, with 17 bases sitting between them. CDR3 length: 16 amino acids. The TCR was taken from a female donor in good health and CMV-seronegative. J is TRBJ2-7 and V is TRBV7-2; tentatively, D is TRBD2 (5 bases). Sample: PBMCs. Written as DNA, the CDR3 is TGTGCCAGCAGCTCCCGGGGTCGAGCACTTTCCTACGAGCAGTACTTC. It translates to CASSSRGRALSYEQYF. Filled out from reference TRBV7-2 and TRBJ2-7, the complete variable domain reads GAGVSQSPSNKVTEKGKDVELRCDPISGHTALYWYRQSLGQGLEFLIYFQGNSAPDKSGLPSDRFSAERTGGSVSTLTIQRTQQEDSAVYLCASSSRGRALSYEQYFGPGTRLTVT.